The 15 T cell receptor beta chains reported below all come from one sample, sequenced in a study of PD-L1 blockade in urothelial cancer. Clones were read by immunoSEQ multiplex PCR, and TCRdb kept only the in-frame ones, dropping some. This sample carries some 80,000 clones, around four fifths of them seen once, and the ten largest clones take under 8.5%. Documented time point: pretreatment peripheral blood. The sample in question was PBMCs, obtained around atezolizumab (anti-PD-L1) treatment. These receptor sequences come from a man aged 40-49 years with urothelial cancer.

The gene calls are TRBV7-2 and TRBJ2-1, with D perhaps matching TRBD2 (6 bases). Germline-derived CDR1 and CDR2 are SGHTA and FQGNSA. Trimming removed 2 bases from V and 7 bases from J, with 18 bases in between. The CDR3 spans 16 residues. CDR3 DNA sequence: TGTGCCAGCAGCTTAATGCGGGCTAGCGAAGGAAATGAGCAGTTCTTC. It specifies CASSLMRASEGNEQFF.

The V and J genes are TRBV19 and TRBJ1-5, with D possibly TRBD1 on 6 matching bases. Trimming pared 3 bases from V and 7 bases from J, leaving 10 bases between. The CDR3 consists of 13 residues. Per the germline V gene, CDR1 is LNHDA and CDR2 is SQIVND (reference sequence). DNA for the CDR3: TGTGCCAGTAGTATCAGGGGTGGCCAGCCCCAGCATTTT. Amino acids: CASSIRGGQPQHF. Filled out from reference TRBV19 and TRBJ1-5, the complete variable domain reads DGGITQSPKYLFRKEGQNVTLSCEQNLNHDAMYWYRQDPGQGLRLIYYSQIVNDFQKGDIAEGYSVSREKKESFPLTVTSAQKNPTAFYLCASSIRGGQPQHFGDGTRLSIL.

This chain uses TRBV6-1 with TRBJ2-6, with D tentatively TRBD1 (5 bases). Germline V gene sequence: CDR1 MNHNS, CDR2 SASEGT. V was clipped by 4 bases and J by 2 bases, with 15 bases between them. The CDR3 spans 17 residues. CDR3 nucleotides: TGTGCCAGCAGTGCCCCCCGACAGCTTCCTGGGGCCAACGTCCTGACTTTC. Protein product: CASSAPRQLPGANVLTF.

Written as DNA, the CDR3 is TGTGCCAGTAGTAAGGGACAGGGAGGGACAGATACGCAGTATTTT. It is translated as CASSKGQGGTDTQYF. This chain joins TRBV19 and TRBJ2-3; 9 nucleotides match TRBD1. The CDR3 has 15 residues. J gave up 3 bases and V 4 bases, and 5 bases lay outside the gene matches. CDR1 and CDR2 (germline): LNHDA, SQIVND (reference sequence).

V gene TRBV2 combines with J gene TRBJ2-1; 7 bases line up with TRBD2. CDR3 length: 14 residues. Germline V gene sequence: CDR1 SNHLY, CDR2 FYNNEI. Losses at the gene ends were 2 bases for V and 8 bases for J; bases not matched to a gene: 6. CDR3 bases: TGTGCCAGCAGTGAACGGGAGGCGTACGATGAGCAGTTCTTC. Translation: CASSEREAYDEQFF.

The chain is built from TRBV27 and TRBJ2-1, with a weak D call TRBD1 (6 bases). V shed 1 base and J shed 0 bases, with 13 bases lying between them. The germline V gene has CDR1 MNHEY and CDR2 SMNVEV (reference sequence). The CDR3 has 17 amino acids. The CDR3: CASSLFPTGSSYNEQFF. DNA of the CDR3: TGTGCCAGCAGTTTATTCCCGACAGGCAGCTCCTACAATGAGCAGTTCTTC.

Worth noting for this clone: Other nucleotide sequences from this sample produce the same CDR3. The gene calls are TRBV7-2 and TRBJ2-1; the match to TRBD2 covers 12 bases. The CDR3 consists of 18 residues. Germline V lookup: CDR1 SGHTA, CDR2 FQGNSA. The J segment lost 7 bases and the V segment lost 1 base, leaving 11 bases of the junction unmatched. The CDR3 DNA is TGTGCCAGCAGCTTAGGTACTAGCGGGAGGCGGAGGGGAAATGAGCAGTTCTTC. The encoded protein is CASSLGTSGRRRGNEQFF.

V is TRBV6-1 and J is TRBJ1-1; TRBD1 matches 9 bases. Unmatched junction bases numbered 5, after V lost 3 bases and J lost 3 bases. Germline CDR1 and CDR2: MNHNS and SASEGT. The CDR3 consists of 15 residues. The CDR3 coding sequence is TGTGCCAGCAGTGAGAGGACAGGGGTATACACTGAAGCTTTCTTT. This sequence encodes CASSERTGVYTEAFF.

CDR3 sequence reads: CASKGLGEYNEQFF. The CDR3 nucleotides read TGTGCCAGCAAGGGACTCGGCGAGTACAATGAGCAGTTCTTC. V is TRBV28 and J is TRBJ2-1; D may be TRBD2 (6 bases). Germline CDR1 reads MDHEN; CDR2 reads SYDVKM. The CDR3 extends over 14 amino acids. Trimming removed 7 bases from V and 4 bases from J, with 14 bases in between.

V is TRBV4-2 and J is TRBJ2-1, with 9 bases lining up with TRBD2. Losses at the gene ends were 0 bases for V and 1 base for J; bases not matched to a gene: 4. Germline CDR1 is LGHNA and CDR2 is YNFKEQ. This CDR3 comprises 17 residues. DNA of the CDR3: TGTGCCAGCAGCCAAGATGGGACTAGCAGTTCCTACAATGAGCAGTTCTTC. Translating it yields CASSQDGTSSSYNEQFF.

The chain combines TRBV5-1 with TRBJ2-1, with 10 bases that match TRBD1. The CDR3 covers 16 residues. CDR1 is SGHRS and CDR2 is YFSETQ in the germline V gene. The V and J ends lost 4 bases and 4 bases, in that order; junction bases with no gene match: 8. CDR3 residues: CASSVGDRGGYNEQFF. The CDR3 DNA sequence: TGCGCCAGCAGCGTGGGGGACAGGGGAGGGTACAATGAGCAGTTCTTC.

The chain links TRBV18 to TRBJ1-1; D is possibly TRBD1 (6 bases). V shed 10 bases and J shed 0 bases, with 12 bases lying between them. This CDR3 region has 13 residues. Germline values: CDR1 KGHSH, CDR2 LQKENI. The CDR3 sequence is CATRTAMNTEAFF. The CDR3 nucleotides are TGTGCCACTCGGACAGCCATGAACACTGAAGCTTTCTTT. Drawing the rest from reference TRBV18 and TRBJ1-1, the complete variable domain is NAGVMQNPRHLVRRRGQEARLRCSPMKGHSHVYWYRQLPEEGLKFMVYLQKENIIDESGMPKERFSAEFPKEGPSILRIQQVVRGDSAAYFCATRTAMNTEAFFGQGTRLTVV.

CDR3 sequence: CASRQGPNYGYTF. CDR3 nucleotide sequence: TGTGCCTCGCGACAGGGGCCAAACTATGGCTACACCTTC. The chain has TRBV2 and TRBJ1-2; TRBD1 agrees at 8 bases. V lost 11 bases and J lost 2; bases outside the gene matches: 7. This CDR3 has 13 residues. CDR1 is SNHLY, CDR2 FYNNEI, per germline.

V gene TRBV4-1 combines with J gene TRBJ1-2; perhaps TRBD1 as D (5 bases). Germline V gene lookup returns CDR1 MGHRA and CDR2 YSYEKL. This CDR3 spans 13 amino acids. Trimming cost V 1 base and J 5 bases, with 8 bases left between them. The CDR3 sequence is CASSQGQPYGYTF. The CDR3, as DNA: TGCGCCAGCAGCCAAGGACAGCCTTATGGCTACACCTTC.

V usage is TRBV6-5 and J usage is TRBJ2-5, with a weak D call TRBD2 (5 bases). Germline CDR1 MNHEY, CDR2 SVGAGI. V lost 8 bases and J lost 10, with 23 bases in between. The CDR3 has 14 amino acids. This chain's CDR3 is CASARETGGVGQYF. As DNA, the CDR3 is TGTGCCAGCGCCCGGGAAACTGGTGGAGTTGGCCAGTACTTC.